The rows below give T cell receptor beta chains drawn from one sample of a study of T cells in Graves' hyperthyroidism and ophthalmopathy. TCRdb re-derived calls from the multiplex PCR reads in MiXCR, one entry per CDR3 protein. The repertoire holds roughly 330,000 distinct CDR3 sequences, with about 15% as singletons. The sample consisted of blood. Every receptor here comes from a man aged 25-40 years with Graves' hyperthyroidism. Both conserved end residues are part of each CDR3. Each record gives: clone size, D gene, J gene, V gene, CDR3 DNA, CDR3 protein. The D gene is left open where the match is weak. Size values are once, few and many counts, or a class for expanded clones, and some rows have none.

clone size: many; D gene: NA; J gene: TRBJ2-3; V gene: TRBV28; CDR3 DNA: TGTGCCAGCAGCACGGACATAAGCACAGATACGCAGTATTTT; CDR3 protein: CASSTDISTDTQYF
clone size: NA; D gene: NA; J gene: TRBJ2-3; V gene: TRBV5-1; CDR3 DNA: TGCGCCAGCGACAAGGGTTCCTTAGATACGCAGTATTTT; CDR3 protein: CASDKGSLDTQYF
clone size: NA; D gene: NA; J gene: TRBJ1-6; V gene: TRBV11-3; CDR3 DNA: TGTGCCAGCAGCGGGGGGTCGTCCTATAATTCACCCCTCCACTTT; CDR3 protein: CASSGGSSYNSPLHF
clone size: many; D gene: NA; J gene: TRBJ2-7; V gene: TRBV12-3/TRBV12-4; CDR3 DNA: TGTGCCAGCAGTTTCCTAGGGGAAGGGGAGCAGTACTTC; CDR3 protein: CASSFLGEGEQYF
clone size: many; D gene: NA; J gene: TRBJ1-1; V gene: TRBV12-5; CDR3 DNA: TGTGCTAGTTCACCCCTTTGGGGGACACCAAACACTGAAGCTTTCTTT; CDR3 protein: CASSPLWGTPNTEAFF
clone size: many; D gene: NA; J gene: TRBJ2-1; V gene: TRBV24-1; CDR3 DNA: TGTGCCACCAGTGATAGACAGGGCGGGAACAATGAGCAGTTCTTC; CDR3 protein: CATSDRQGGNNEQFF
clone size: many; D gene: NA; J gene: TRBJ2-1; V gene: TRBV15; CDR3 DNA: TGTGCCACCAGCAGTGGAGTCTCAAGTTACAATGAGCAGTTCTTC; CDR3 protein: CATSSGVSSYNEQFF
clone size: NA; D gene: NA; J gene: TRBJ1-5; V gene: TRBV27; CDR3 DNA: TGTGCCAGCATTAGATTTTCAGAAGGGTATCAGCGAAATCAGCCCCAGCATTTT; CDR3 protein: CASIRFSEGYQRNQPQHF
clone size: NA; D gene: TRBD1; J gene: TRBJ2-1; V gene: TRBV4-1; CDR3 DNA: TGCGCCAGCAGCCAAGCCACCGGGACAGGGAAACTAGATGATCAGTTCTTC; CDR3 protein: CASSQATGTGKLDDQFF
clone size: few; D gene: NA; J gene: TRBJ2-7; V gene: TRBV25-1; CDR3 DNA: TGTGCCAGCAGTGACCCCGGGTTCGGCTCCTACGAGCAGTACTTC; CDR3 protein: CASSDPGFGSYEQYF
clone size: few; D gene: NA; J gene: TRBJ1-2; V gene: TRBV7-8; CDR3 DNA: TGTGCCAGCAGCTTAGCTGCCGGGCGAAGCATCTATGGCTACACCTTC; CDR3 protein: CASSLAAGRSIYGYTF
clone size: NA; D gene: NA; J gene: TRBJ1-6; V gene: TRBV9; CDR3 DNA: TGTGCCAGCAGCGTAGAGCCTCAGCTGTTAAATTCACCCCTCCACTTT; CDR3 protein: CASSVEPQLLNSPLHF
clone size: NA; D gene: NA; J gene: TRBJ1-2; V gene: TRBV5-1; CDR3 DNA: TGCGCCAGCAGCTTGGGGTGCTCAGCGAGCTATGGCTACACCTTC; CDR3 protein: CASSLGCSASYGYTF
clone size: few; D gene: NA; J gene: TRBJ2-5; V gene: TRBV15; CDR3 DNA: TGTGCCACCAGCAGTACAGCGTCCCAAGAGACCCAGTACTTC; CDR3 protein: CATSSTASQETQYF
clone size: many; D gene: NA; J gene: TRBJ1-1; V gene: TRBV29-1; CDR3 DNA: TGCAGCGTTGACGGTCGATCGGTGGCTTTCTTT; CDR3 protein: CSVDGRSVAFF
clone size: few; D gene: TRBD1; J gene: TRBJ2-3; V gene: TRBV10-3; CDR3 DNA: TGTGCCATCAGGGGTGACAGGGGACCTAGCACAGATACGCAGTATTTT; CDR3 protein: CAIRGDRGPSTDTQYF
clone size: many; D gene: NA; J gene: TRBJ1-3; V gene: TRBV3-1; CDR3 DNA: TGTGCCAGCAGCCCTCGTTGGTCTTCTGGAAACACCATATATTTT; CDR3 protein: CASSPRWSSGNTIYF
clone size: few; D gene: TRBD2; J gene: TRBJ2-2; V gene: TRBV5-1; CDR3 DNA: TGCGCCAGCAGCTTGGATCTAGCGGGAGCCGGGGAGCTGTTTTTT; CDR3 protein: CASSLDLAGAGELFF
clone size: many; D gene: NA; J gene: TRBJ2-7; V gene: TRBV3-1; CDR3 DNA: TGTGCCAGCAGCCAAGGGGCCAGGTACACAGGGTCAAACGAGCAGTACTTC; CDR3 protein: CASSQGARYTGSNEQYF
clone size: many; D gene: NA; J gene: TRBJ2-1; V gene: TRBV27; CDR3 DNA: TGTGCCAGCAAACACGGGAGTAATGAGCAGTTCTTC; CDR3 protein: CASKHGSNEQFF
clone size: many; D gene: NA; J gene: TRBJ2-1; V gene: TRBV11-2; CDR3 DNA: TGTGCCAGCCGTAGCGCGAGCTCCTACAATGAGCAGTTCTTC; CDR3 protein: CASRSASSYNEQFF
clone size: NA; D gene: TRBD2; J gene: TRBJ2-1; V gene: TRBV12-3/TRBV12-4; CDR3 DNA: TGTGCCAGCAGTTTTCTAGCGGTCCTTGGGGAGCAGTTCTTC; CDR3 protein: CASSFLAVLGEQFF
clone size: many; D gene: NA; J gene: TRBJ1-5; V gene: TRBV18; CDR3 DNA: TGTGCCAGCTCACCACGCCAGGCGGTTCAGCCCCAGCATTTT; CDR3 protein: CASSPRQAVQPQHF
clone size: many; D gene: NA; J gene: TRBJ1-1; V gene: TRBV27; CDR3 DNA: TGTGCCAGCAGCAAGTTGGAAAGGGGGAACACTGAAGCTTTCTTT; CDR3 protein: CASSKLERGNTEAFF
clone size: NA; D gene: NA; J gene: TRBJ1-4; V gene: TRBV11-3; CDR3 DNA: TGTGCCAGCAGCTTAGATATCCGGGACCCTAGGCGGTATGAAAAACTGTTTTTT; CDR3 protein: CASSLDIRDPRRYEKLFF
clone size: NA; D gene: TRBD1; J gene: TRBJ1-2; V gene: TRBV24-1; CDR3 DNA: TGTGCCACCTCCACAGGGGAAGGCTACACCTTC; CDR3 protein: CATSTGEGYTF
clone size: NA; D gene: NA; J gene: TRBJ1-2; V gene: TRBV11-3; CDR3 DNA: TGTGCCAGCAGCTTAGGAGAGGGGATTTCTAACTATGGCTACATCTTC; CDR3 protein: CASSLGEGISNYGYIF
clone size: NA; D gene: NA; J gene: TRBJ2-1; V gene: TRBV7-6; CDR3 DNA: TGTGCCAGCAGGGGTCTTAATGAGCAGTTCTTC; CDR3 protein: CASRGLNEQFF
clone size: few; D gene: NA; J gene: TRBJ1-2; V gene: TRBV5-8; CDR3 DNA: TGTGCCAGCAGCTTGACCGGACAGAACTATGGCTACACCTTC; CDR3 protein: CASSLTGQNYGYTF
clone size: NA; D gene: NA; J gene: TRBJ1-1; V gene: TRBV28; CDR3 DNA: TGTGCCAGCAGGCCGAGGGCTCGAGCTTTCTTT; CDR3 protein: CASRPRARAFF
clone size: NA; D gene: NA; J gene: TRBJ2-2; V gene: TRBV7-2; CDR3 DNA: TGTGCCAGCAGCTCACTTGGGACCGACTCGCCGAACACCGGGGAGCTGTTTTTT; CDR3 protein: CASSSLGTDSPNTGELFF
clone size: many; D gene: NA; J gene: TRBJ2-7; V gene: TRBV2; CDR3 DNA: TGTGCCAGCTCGGGGCGGGTGAGCTCCTACGAGCAGTACTTC; CDR3 protein: CASSGRVSSYEQYF
clone size: few; D gene: TRBD1; J gene: TRBJ2-7; V gene: TRBV29-1; CDR3 DNA: TGCAGCGCCCTGGGACAGAGAACCTACGAGCAGTACTTC; CDR3 protein: CSALGQRTYEQYF
clone size: few; D gene: NA; J gene: TRBJ2-3; V gene: TRBV15; CDR3 DNA: TGTGCCACCAGCAGAGGTTCGTCAGATACGCAGTATTTT; CDR3 protein: CATSRGSSDTQYF
clone size: many; D gene: NA; J gene: TRBJ1-1; V gene: TRBV7-8; CDR3 DNA: TGTGCCAGCAACACCAGAGTCGGCGGGGTCGTGAACACTGAAGCTTTCTTT; CDR3 protein: CASNTRVGGVVNTEAFF
clone size: many; D gene: NA; J gene: TRBJ1-6; V gene: TRBV3-1; CDR3 DNA: TGTGCCAGCAGCCTACCACTGACAGGTTCACCCCTCCACTTT; CDR3 protein: CASSLPLTGSPLHF
clone size: few; D gene: TRBD2; J gene: TRBJ2-3; V gene: TRBV24-1; CDR3 DNA: TGTGCCACCAGTGACCTACCGGGGACTAGCGGACACACAGATACGCAGTATTTT; CDR3 protein: CATSDLPGTSGHTDTQYF
clone size: many; D gene: NA; J gene: TRBJ1-1; V gene: TRBV4-2; CDR3 DNA: TGTGCCAGCAGCCCCTTAATGAACACTGAAGCTTTCTTT; CDR3 protein: CASSPLMNTEAFF
clone size: many; D gene: NA; J gene: TRBJ1-5; V gene: TRBV2; CDR3 DNA: TGTGCCAGCAGGGATCAGGGGTGGTATCAGCCCCAGCATTTT; CDR3 protein: CASRDQGWYQPQHF
clone size: many; D gene: TRBD2; J gene: TRBJ2-1; V gene: TRBV27; CDR3 DNA: TGTGCCAGCAGTCCCCGACTAGCGGACTCCTACAATGAGCAGTTCTTC; CDR3 protein: CASSPRLADSYNEQFF